The rows below give T cell receptor beta chains drawn from one sample of a study of regulatory T cells in long-lasting Graves disease. Each CDR3 protein gets one entry after TCRdb re-called the multiplex PCR reads with MiXCR. The table has a few hundred thousand distinct CDR3 sequences, roughly 15% seen once. These same records also appear under a second study, on T cells in Graves' hyperthyroidism and ophthalmopathy.

Source: peripheral blood mononuclear cells (PBMCs), taken at new diagnosis, from a patient treated with antithyroid drugs. The receptor source for this set is a woman between 45 and 65 years old with Graves disease. The CDR3 runs from the conserved cysteine through the conserved F or W. D genes are given only for firm matches. Part of the rows lack a size; the others show once, few, many or a class for expanded clones.

j_gene	v_gene	len	abundance	d_gene	CDR3aa	CDR3nt
TRBJ2-1	TRBV7-2	14	NA	TRBD1	CARKQGSFHNEQFF	TGTGCCAGGAAACAGGGGTCCTTTCACAATGAGCAGTTCTTC
TRBJ2-2	TRBV30	17	many	NA	CAWSVSQGQANTGELFF	TGTGCCTGGAGTGTATCGCAGGGGCAGGCGAACACCGGGGAGCTGTTTTTT
TRBJ2-5	TRBV28	15	many	NA	CASSHEWTSQETQYF	TGTGCCAGCAGTCACGAATGGACAAGCCAAGAGACCCAGTACTTC
TRBJ2-2	TRBV5-1	16	NA	NA	CASSLGSWGNAGELFF	TGCGCCAGCAGCTTGGGTTCCTGGGGGAATGCCGGGGAGCTGTTTTTT
TRBJ2-7	TRBV6-1	15	few	NA	CASSEVLRQGPEQYF	TGTGCCAGCAGTGAAGTCCTCCGGCAGGGGCCCGAGCAGTACTTC
TRBJ1-5	TRBV6-1	13	many	TRBD1	CASSTGVAQPQHF	TGTGCCAGCAGTACAGGGGTGGCTCAGCCCCAGCATTTT
TRBJ1-5	TRBV28	14	few	NA	CASSSRGGNQPQHF	TGTGCCAGCAGTTCGCGCGGGGGCAATCAGCCCCAGCATTTT
TRBJ2-3	TRBV5-5	16	once	TRBD2	CASSRQLAGSTDTQYF	TGTGCCAGCAGCCGACAACTAGCGGGCAGCACAGATACGCAGTATTTT
TRBJ2-7	TRBV28	16	many	TRBD2	CASSLFDSGRLYEQYF	TGTGCCAGCAGTTTATTTGATAGCGGGAGGTTATACGAGCAGTACTTC
TRBJ1-2	TRBV3-1	15	many	TRBD1	CASSQERQGAGGYTF	TGTGCCAGCAGCCAAGAGCGTCAGGGGGCTGGCGGCTACACCTTC
TRBJ1-1	TRBV9	17	few	TRBD1	CASSVGSSGQKNTEAFF	TGTGCCAGCAGCGTTGGTTCGTCGGGACAGAAGAACACTGAAGCTTTCTTT
TRBJ2-5	TRBV6-1	18	many	TRBD1	CASSEEGGWGTGEETQYF	TGTGCCAGCAGTGAAGAAGGGGGGTGGGGGACAGGGGAAGAGACCCAGTACTTC
TRBJ2-1	TRBV27	14	NA	NA	CASRFLFTLDEQFF	TGTGCCAGCCGCTTCCTTTTTACCTTGGATGAGCAGTTCTTC
TRBJ2-3	TRBV29-1	14	many	NA	CSVARGQYTDTQYF	TGCAGCGTTGCACGGGGGCAATACACAGATACGCAGTATTTT
TRBJ1-1	TRBV6-1	17	many	TRBD1	CASSQVPGQGVGTEAFF	TGTGCCAGCAGCCAGGTCCCGGGACAGGGGGTTGGCACTGAAGCTTTCTTT
TRBJ2-3	TRBV5-1	16	many	NA	CASSLGRAPAPDTQYF	TGCGCCAGCAGCTTGGGGCGGGCCCCCGCACCAGATACGCAGTATTTT
TRBJ2-7	TRBV6-2/TRBV6-3	16	many	NA	CASSYSVGPMTYEQYF	TGTGCCAGCAGTTACTCGGTGGGACCCATGACCTACGAGCAGTACTTC
TRBJ1-2	TRBV7-9	15	NA	NA	CASSLSGGDGYGYTF	TGTGCCAGCAGCTTAAGCGGGGGGGATGGCTATGGCTACACCTTC
TRBJ2-3	TRBV11-2	16	many	TRBD1	CASSRLGDRVTDTQYF	TGTGCCAGCAGCCGCCTTGGGGACAGGGTTACAGATACGCAGTATTTT
TRBJ1-6	TRBV2	15	few	NA	CASSGARAQDSPLHF	TGTGCCAGCAGTGGTGCCAGGGCCCAGGATTCACCCCTCCACTTT
TRBJ2-5	TRBV3-1	12	many	NA	CASSQGPETQYF	TGTGCCAGCAGTCAGGGACCAGAGACCCAGTACTTC
TRBJ2-1	TRBV12-5	14	many	TRBD2	CASGHGLARNEQFF	TGTGCTAGTGGTCACGGACTAGCGCGGAATGAGCAGTTCTTC
TRBJ1-5	TRBV28	13	NA	NA	CASSSVFYQPQHF	TGTGCCAGCAGTTCGGTATTTTATCAGCCCCAGCATTTT
TRBJ2-7	TRBV30	13	few	TRBD2	CAWSGAGVHEQYF	TGTGCCTGGAGTGGGGCGGGAGTCCACGAGCAGTACTTC
TRBJ2-5	TRBV20-1	15	NA	TRBD2	CSARPGTSVQETQYF	TGCAGTGCTAGACCCGGGACTAGCGTCCAAGAGACCCAGTACTTC
TRBJ2-2	TRBV5-1	15	many	TRBD2	CASSLGTSGTGELFF	TGTGCCAGCAGCCTGGGGACTAGCGGCACCGGGGAGCTGTTTTTT
TRBJ2-5	TRBV27	15	few	TRBD1	CASSPLTGGGETQYF	TGTGCCAGCAGTCCCTTGACAGGGGGGGGAGAGACCCAGTACTTC